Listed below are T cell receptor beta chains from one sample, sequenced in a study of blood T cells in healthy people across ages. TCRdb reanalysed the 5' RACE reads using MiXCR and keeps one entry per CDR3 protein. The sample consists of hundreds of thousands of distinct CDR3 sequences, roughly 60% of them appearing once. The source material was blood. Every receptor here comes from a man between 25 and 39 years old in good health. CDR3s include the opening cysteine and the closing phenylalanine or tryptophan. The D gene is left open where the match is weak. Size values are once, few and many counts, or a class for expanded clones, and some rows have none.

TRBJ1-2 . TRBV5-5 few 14 TGTGCCAGCAGCGTGGCCCGCTGGGATGGAGGCTACACCTTC CASSVARWDGGYTF
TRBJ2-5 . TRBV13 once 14 TGTGCCAGCAGTTTCACCAGACCCGCCCGGACCCAGTACTTC CASSFTRPARTQYF
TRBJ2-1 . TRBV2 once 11 TGTGCCAGCAGTGAAGTATATGAGCAGTTCTTC CASSEVYEQFF
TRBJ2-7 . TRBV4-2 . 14 TGTGCCAGCAGCCAAAATACAGAGGCCTACGAGCAGTACTTC CASSQNTEAYEQYF
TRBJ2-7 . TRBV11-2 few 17 TGTGCCAGCAGCTTAGCCTCCTCCCGGGCTCCCCTCTACGAGCAGTACTTC CASSLASSRAPLYEQYF
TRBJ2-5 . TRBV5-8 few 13 TGTGCCAGCAGCTTTCCGCAGGGTGCGACCCAGTACTTC CASSFPQGATQYF
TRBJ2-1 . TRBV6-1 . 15 TGTGCCAGCCGGGAGACCTCCAGCTCCTACAATGAGCAGTTCTTC CASRETSSSYNEQFF
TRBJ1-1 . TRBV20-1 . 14 TGCAGTGCTAGACCCCGAGGCATCCACACTGAAGCTTTCTTT CSARPRGIHTEAFF
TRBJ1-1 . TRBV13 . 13 TGTGCCAGCAGCACGACAGGATCCAGTGAAGCTTTCTTT CASSTTGSSEAFF
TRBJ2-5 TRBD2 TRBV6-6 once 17 TGTGCCAGCAGTTCTCCATTTCTGACTAGCGGTGACAATGAGCAGTACTTC CASSSPFLTSGDNEQYF
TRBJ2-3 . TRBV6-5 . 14 TGTGCCAGCAGTTACTCGAATGGGGAAGATACGCAGTATTTT CASSYSNGEDTQYF
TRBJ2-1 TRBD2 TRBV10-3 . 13 TGTGCCACGAAACTAGCGGGAGGGGATGAGCAGTTCTTC CATKLAGGDEQFF
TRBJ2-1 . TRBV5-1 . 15 TGCGCCAGCAGCCTTGAGGGACAACTGTACAATGAGCAGTTCTTC CASSLEGQLYNEQFF